The source of this T cell receptor beta chain is a study of cytomegalovirus exposure and HLA in healthy donors. In the PCR, 60 Vbeta and 13 Jbeta primers were used. Using immunoSEQ multiplex PCR, the repertoire was profiled, and TCRdb retains in-frame clones only, with some absent. The sample lists around 200,000 clones; 77% were seen once. The study's findings and limits: Fewer N-insertions than the approximately 680-donor mean were reportedly shown by an Asian-associated ancestry cluster in a later analysis.

As to this clone: The antigen remains unidentified.

The receptor comes from a woman aged 55-69 years in good health and CMV-seropositive. The sequencing sample was made of PBMCs.

CDR3 protein: CAWSTGADTQYF. The CDR3, as DNA: TGTGCCTGGAGCACGGGGGCAGATACGCAGTATTTT. The chain couples TRBV30 to TRBJ2-3; perhaps TRBD2 as D (6 bases). Looked up from germline, CDR1 is GTSNPN and CDR2 is SVGIG (reference sequence). The CDR3 sequence is 12 residues long. Trimming removed 3 bases from V and 4 bases from J, with 8 bases in between.